This entry features one T cell receptor (beta chain) sequence. This specimen comes from a study of control samples from healthy donors and cancer patients. V lost 3 bases and J lost 7, with 14 bases in between. The CDR3 is made up of 14 amino acids. Germline V gene lookup returns CDR1 LNHNV and CDR2 YYDKDF (reference sequence). Profiling relied on immunoSEQ multiplex PCR, and the TCRdb table lists in-frame clones only, not all of them. The sample records some 66,000 clones, 85% being singletons. The sequenced material came from blood. The clonotype was recovered from a man aged 40-50 years in good health. The chain uses TRBV15 and TRBJ2-3, with a tentative D call TRBD1 (5 bases). The CDR3 region has the DNA TGTGCCACCAGCAGGGAAAGGGGTGCGAATACGCAGTATTTT. Residues: CATSRERGANTQYF.